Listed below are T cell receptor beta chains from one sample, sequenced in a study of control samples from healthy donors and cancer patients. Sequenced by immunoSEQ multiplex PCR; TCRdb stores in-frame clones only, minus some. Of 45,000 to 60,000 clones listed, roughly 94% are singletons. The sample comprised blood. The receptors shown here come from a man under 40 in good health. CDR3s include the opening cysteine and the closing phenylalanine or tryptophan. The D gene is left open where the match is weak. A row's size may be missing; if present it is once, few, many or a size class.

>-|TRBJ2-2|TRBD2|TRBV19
CASSPWTSDTGELFF
TGTGCCAGTAGTCCCTGGACTAGCGACACCGGGGAGCTGTTTTTT
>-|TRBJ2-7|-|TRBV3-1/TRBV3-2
CASSRSEMENGEQYF
TGTGCCAGCAGCCGGAGCGAGATGGAGAATGGGGAGCAGTACTTC
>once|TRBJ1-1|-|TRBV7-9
CASSPLDSDLSTEAFF
TGTGCCAGCAGCCCGCTGGACAGCGACTTGAGCACTGAAGCTTTCTTT
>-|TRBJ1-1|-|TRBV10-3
CAIRGDTMNTEAFF
TGTGCCATTAGAGGGGATACGATGAACACTGAAGCTTTCTTT
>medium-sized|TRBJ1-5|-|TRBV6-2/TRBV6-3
CASSILEASQNQPQHF
TGTGCCAGCAGTATCCTCGAAGCCAGTCAGAATCAGCCCCAGCATTTT
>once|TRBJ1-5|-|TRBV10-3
CAISESMGGASNQPQHF
TGTGCCATCAGTGAGTCAATGGGGGGGGCAAGCAATCAGCCCCAGCATTTT
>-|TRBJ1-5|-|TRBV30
CAWSEVWSRGNQPQHF
TGTGCCTGGAGTGAGGTCTGGTCTCGGGGCAATCAGCCCCAGCATTTT
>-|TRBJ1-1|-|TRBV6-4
CASSPQGALSSEAFF
TGTGCCAGCAGTCCCCAGGGAGCCTTGTCCTCTGAAGCTTTCTTT
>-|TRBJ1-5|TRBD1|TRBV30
CAWSSSPPGGASNQPQHF
TGTGCCTGGAGTTCCTCCCCCCCAGGGGGCGCGTCAAATCAGCCCCAGCATTTT
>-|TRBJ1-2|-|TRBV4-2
CASSPGGLRKGYYGYTF
TGTGCCAGCAGCCCGGGGGGCCTCAGGAAGGGTTACTATGGCTACACCTTC
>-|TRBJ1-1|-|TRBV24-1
CATSDRSLTEAFF
TGTGCCACCAGTGACCGTTCACTCACTGAAGCTTTCTTT
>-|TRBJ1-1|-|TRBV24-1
CATSDHRDNTEAFF
TGTGCCACCAGTGATCACAGGGACAACACTGAAGCTTTCTTT
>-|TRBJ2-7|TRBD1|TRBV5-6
CASSPGTGDYEQYF
TGTGCCAGCAGCCCAGGGACAGGGGACTACGAGCAGTACTTC
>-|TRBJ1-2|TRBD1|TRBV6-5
CASSHRGPWYYGYTF
TGTGCCAGCAGTCACAGGGGCCCGTGGTACTATGGCTACACCTTC
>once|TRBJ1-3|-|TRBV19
CASTYRVTGNTIYF
TGTGCCAGTACTTACAGGGTAACCGGAAACACCATATATTTT
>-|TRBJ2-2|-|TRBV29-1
CSVGKSRNTGELFF
TGCAGCGTTGGAAAAAGTAGAAATACCGGGGAGCTGTTTTTT
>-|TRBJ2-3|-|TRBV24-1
CATSDAGARTDTQYF
TGTGCCACCAGTGACGCGGGGGCGCGCACAGATACGCAGTATTTT
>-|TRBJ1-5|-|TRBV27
CASSLSPESNQPQHF
TGTGCCAGCAGTTTATCGCCAGAGAGCAATCAGCCCCAGCATTTT
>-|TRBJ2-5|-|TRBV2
CASSELGSTETQYF
TGTGCCAGCAGTGAACTGGGGTCCACGGAGACCCAGTACTTC
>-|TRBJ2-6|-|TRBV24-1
CATSRFRSGANVLTF
TGTGCCACCAGTAGATTTAGATCTGGGGCCAACGTCCTGACTTTC
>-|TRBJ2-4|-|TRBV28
CASSPIAKNIQYF
TGTGCCAGCAGTCCAATAGCCAAAAACATTCAGTACTTC
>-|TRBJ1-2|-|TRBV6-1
CASSEGSAGDNYGYTF
TGTGCCAGCAGTGAAGGTTCGGCTGGGGATAACTATGGCTACACCTTC
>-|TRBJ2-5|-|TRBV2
CASTVWQETQYF
TGTGCCAGCACCGTTTGGCAAGAGACCCAGTACTTC
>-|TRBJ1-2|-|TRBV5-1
CASSLAPGYVDGYTF
TGCGCCAGCAGCTTGGCCCCAGGGTACGTGGATGGCTACACCTTC